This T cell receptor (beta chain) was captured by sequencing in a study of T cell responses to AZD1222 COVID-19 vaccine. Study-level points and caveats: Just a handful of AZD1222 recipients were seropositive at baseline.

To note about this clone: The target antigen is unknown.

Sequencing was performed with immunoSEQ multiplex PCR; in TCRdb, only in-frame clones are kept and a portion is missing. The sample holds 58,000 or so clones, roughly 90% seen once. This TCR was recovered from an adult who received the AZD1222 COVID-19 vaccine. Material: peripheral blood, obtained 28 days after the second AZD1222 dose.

CDR3 nucleotide sequence: TGTGCCAGTAGTCTACGACAGGGGTCGGGCGAAAACATTCAGTACTTC. It is translated as CASSLRQGSGENIQYF. The chain couples TRBV19 to TRBJ2-4, with 8 positions matching TRBD1. V was clipped by 5 bases and J by 5 bases; unmatched bases: 11. This CDR3 region has 16 residues. Germline V CDR1 and CDR2: LNHDA, SQIVND (reference sequence).